This T cell receptor beta chain was sequenced for a study of cytomegalovirus exposure and HLA in healthy donors. The study ran its PCR with 60 Vbeta and 13 Jbeta primers. Produced via immunoSEQ multiplex PCR; TCRdb's table is partial and in-frame only. The sample has under 250,000 clones, around 80% seen once. For this clone: Its cognate antigen is unknown.

Study observations and caveats: A later analysis found TCR association rates differed by HLA locus, highest for DRB1 and lowest for HLA-C.

The sequence derives from a boy aged 2-9 years in good health and CMV-seronegative. The sample comprised PBMCs.

The CDR3 reads CASSQVQGNNEQFF. The CDR3 coding sequence is TGTGCCAGCAGCCAAGTACAGGGGAACAATGAGCAGTTCTTC. The V call is TRBV4-2, the J call TRBJ2-1; 7 bases align to TRBD1. Unmatched junction bases numbered 2, after V lost 1 base and J lost 5 bases. CDR3 length: 14 residues. Germline V gives CDR1 LGHNA, CDR2 YNFKEQ.